These 28 T cell receptor beta chains share one sample of origin, sequenced in a study of Graves' ophthalmopathy and Graves' hyperthyroidism. RNA transcripts served as template for amplifying TCR beta CDR3 sequences. Second-round multiplex PCR came after first-round RT-PCR with HTBI primers. Each CDR3 protein gets one entry after TCRdb re-called the multiplex PCR reads with MiXCR. The sample holds about 620,000 distinct CDR3 sequences, roughly 20% seen once. The sequencing sample was made of peripheral blood. Receptors originate from a woman aged 18 to 35 with stable Graves' hyperthyroidism. Some clones in this sample may be carry-over from other donors' samples.

This clonotype was seen many times. This rearrangement joins TRBV19 to TRBJ1-2; D is undetermined. This CDR3 region has 14 residues. The V and J ends lost 1 base and 9 bases respectively, with 15 bases between them. Germline lookup yields CDR1 LNHDA and CDR2 SQIVND (reference sequence). The CDR3 DNA reads as TGTGCCAGTAGTATAGGAAGCCAACTACGAAGCTACACCTTC. Its translation: CASSIGSQLRSYTF.

The chain combines TRBV7-2 with TRBJ1-6; D remains ambiguous. V lost 1 base and J 7 bases, leaving 11 bases between the germline ends. The CDR3 is 15 amino acids. Germline CDR1 SGHTA, CDR2 FQGNSA. The DNA of the CDR3 is TGTGCCAGCAGCTTAGGTGGGGTCGAAAATTCACCCCTCCACTTT. Translated: CASSLGGVENSPLHF.

Many counts were recorded for this clonotype. The rearrangement links TRBV12-3 or TRBV12-4 to TRBJ1-5; 9 bases fit TRBD1. This CDR3 comprises 16 residues. The V segment lost 7 bases and the J segment 0 bases; nucleotides outside the gene matches: 7. CDR3 sequence: CASTYGTGRSNQPQHF. In nucleotides, the CDR3 is TGTGCCAGCACCTACGGGACAGGGCGTAGCAATCAGCCCCAGCATTTT.

This clonotype was picked up many times. The chain links TRBV27 to TRBJ1-2; D unclear. The CDR3 has 17 amino acids. The V gene lost 5 bases and the J gene lost 4 bases, with 23 bases spanning the gap. The germline CDR1 and CDR2 sequences are MNHEY and SMNVEV (reference sequence). CDR3 protein: CASSPLPLGRIFYGYTF. The DNA for the CDR3 is TGTGCCAGCAGTCCCCTACCATTAGGACGGATTTTCTATGGCTACACCTTC.

This clonotype was found many times. The junction and the germline gene differ at one end; a read error may be behind it. The rearrangement joins TRBV12-3 or TRBV12-4 to TRBJ1-2; 8 nucleotides align to TRBD1. There are 11 residues in the CDR3. DNA of the CDR3: TGTGCCAGCAGTACCACAGGGGGGATGGGATTC. It encodes CASSTTGGMGF.

The V call is TRBV28, the J call TRBJ1-3; no clear D gene. Germline V lookup: CDR1 MDHEN, CDR2 SYDVKM. Between the trimmed V and J ends, which lost 9 bases and 0 bases, there was a span of 6 bases. CDR3 length: 12 amino acids. As DNA, the CDR3 is TGTGCCAGTACAGACTCTGGAAACACCATATATTTT. Translated: CASTDSGNTIYF.

This clonotype was counted at least ten times. The chain recombines TRBV19 with TRBJ2-7, with D possibly TRBD2 on 6 matching bases. This CDR3 comprises 14 residues. Germline CDR1 and CDR2: LNHDA and SQIVND (reference sequence). With 6 bases removed from V and 5 bases from J, the gap between germline ends came to 17 bases. CDR3 in DNA: TGTGCCAGTAGACCGGGACCGGGAGTGAACGAGCAGTACTTC. It yields the protein CASRPGPGVNEQYF.

In this sample, this clonotype turned up many times. V and J are TRBV6-1 and TRBJ1-5, with D perhaps TRBD1 (5 bases). Looked up from germline, CDR1 is MNHNS and CDR2 is SASEGT. The ends were cut back, 2 bases at V and 9 bases at J, with 14 bases in the middle. The CDR3 sequence is 14 residues long. The CDR3 loop reads CASSEPQVLRPQHF. For the CDR3, the DNA is TGTGCCAGCAGTGAACCACAGGTCCTACGGCCCCAGCATTTT.

This clonotype was counted a single time. The V and J genes are TRBV2 and TRBJ2-7; 7 bases fit TRBD2. This CDR3 spans 15 amino acids. Trimming cost V 0 bases and J 5 bases; bases outside gene matches: 7. The germline V gene has CDR1 SNHLY and CDR2 FYNNEI. The CDR3 loop is CASSEAGGSLDEQYF. The CDR3, as DNA: TGTGCCAGCAGTGAAGCGGGCGGGAGTCTCGACGAGCAGTACTTC.

This clonotype was counted between two and nine times. The chain joins TRBV3-1 to TRBJ2-2, with D perhaps matching TRBD1 (6 bases). V lost 4 bases to trimming and J lost 1 base, with 10 bases between them. Germline V CDR1 and CDR2: LGHDT, YNNKEL (reference sequence). The CDR3 extends over 15 amino acids. CDR3: CASSRRGVNTGELFF. CDR3 nucleotide sequence: TGTGCCAGCAGCCGCAGGGGAGTGAACACCGGGGAGCTGTTTTTT.

This chain uses TRBV12-3 or TRBV12-4 with TRBJ2-2, with TRBD1 matching 8 bases. Germline trimming cut 5 bases from V and 2 bases from J; bases unmatched to any gene: 4. The CDR3 has 15 amino acids. In DNA form, the CDR3 reads TGTGCCAGCAGTATGGACAGGGCTAACACCGGGGAGCTGTTTTTT. This gives the protein CASSMDRANTGELFF.

This clonotype was picked up many times. The CDR3 DNA reads TGTGCCAGCAATTCCGCACAAGAGACCCAGTACTTC. It yields the protein CASNSAQETQYF. This chain connects TRBV6-1 to TRBJ2-5; D call uncertain. CDR3 size: 12 residues. Germline values: CDR1 MNHNS, CDR2 SASEGT. The V and J ends lost 7 bases and 2 bases respectively, with 8 bases between them.

The sample holds a few counts of this clonotype. The chain uses TRBV12-3 or TRBV12-4 and TRBJ2-7, with D unclear. Trimming removed 3 bases at V and 3 bases at J, with 15 bases between. The CDR3 covers 15 residues. CDR3 sequence: CASSFGQGIFYEQYF. The CDR3 coding sequence is TGTGCCAGCAGTTTTGGTCAAGGGATATTCTACGAGCAGTACTTC.

In this sample, this clonotype turned up many times. The rearrangement joins TRBV20-1 to TRBJ2-7; 10 nucleotides line up with TRBD2. J lost 6 bases, V lost 6 bases, and 11 bases had no gene match. CDR1 is DFQATT, CDR2 SNEGSKA, per germline (reference sequence). This CDR3 is built from 14 residues. CDR3 sequence reads: CSAPTLAGGPEQYF. CDR3 nucleotide sequence: TGCAGTGCCCCCACTTTAGCGGGAGGCCCCGAGCAGTACTTC.

This clonotype was seen repeatedly, ten times or more. This rearrangement joins TRBV27 to TRBJ2-6, with D perhaps TRBD1 (5 bases). Germline V gene lookup returns CDR1 MNHEY and CDR2 SMNVEV (reference sequence). The CDR3 is made up of 15 amino acids. V dropped 6 bases and J dropped 0 bases, with 9 bases sitting between them. The CDR3 region has the DNA TGTGCCAGCAGCCTAGGGGTCTCTGGGGCCAACGTCCTGACTTTC. It translates to CASSLGVSGANVLTF.

V and J are TRBV20-1 and TRBJ2-7; D is perhaps TRBD2 (5 bases). CDR1 and CDR2 (germline): DFQATT, SNEGSKA (reference sequence). Deletions cut 1 base from V and 3 bases from J, with 10 bases between. The CDR3 consists of 13 residues. CDR3 coding DNA: TGCAGTGCTAGAGTCCGGACTCTCTACGAGCAGTACTTC. Its translation: CSARVRTLYEQYF.

The chain recombines TRBV12-3 or TRBV12-4 with TRBJ2-3; D call uncertain. Deletions cut 6 bases from V and 2 bases from J, with 15 bases between. The CDR3 runs to 15 residues. CDR3 DNA sequence: TGTGCCAGCAGCAACCTTGGTTATGCCACAGATACGCAGTATTTT. It is translated as CASSNLGYATDTQYF.

This clonotype has ten or more counts. The chain has TRBV6-1 and TRBJ2-7; D remains ambiguous. Trimming stripped 0 bases from V and 3 bases from J, with 6 bases between. Germline values: CDR1 MNHNS, CDR2 SASEGT. The length of the CDR3 is 13 residues. The CDR3 DNA sequence: TGTGCCAGCAGTGAAGCGGATTTCTACGAGCAGTACTTC. Translating it yields CASSEADFYEQYF.

This clonotype was detected a few times. The chain combines TRBV30 with TRBJ2-1; 12 nucleotides align to TRBD2. The CDR3 has 16 amino acids. With V trimmed by 5 bases and J by 6 bases, 11 bases remained unmatched. Germline assignment: CDR1 GTSNPN and CDR2 SVGIG (reference sequence). CDR3 nucleotide sequence: TGTGCCTGGGTTGGGCTAGCGGGAGGGCTAAGCAATGAGCAGTTCTTC. Translated: CAWVGLAGGLSNEQFF.

This chain uses TRBV11-3 with TRBJ2-7; possible D gene TRBD1, 6 bases. This CDR3 has 14 residues. V was cut by 5 bases and J by 6 bases, with 17 bases left in between. Germline assignment: CDR1 SGHNT and CDR2 YENEEA. The CDR3 protein is CASSPGATGREQYF. The CDR3 bases are TGTGCCAGCAGCCCCGGGGCTACAGGGCGCGAGCAGTACTTC.

This clonotype came up many times. The chain carries TRBV6-5 and TRBJ2-5, with D hard to call. Germline V gene data show CDR1 as MNHEY and CDR2 as SVGAGI. The CDR3 spans 14 residues. The V end was cut by 0 bases, the J end by 5 bases, with 10 bases between. CDR3 in DNA: TGTGCCAGCAGTTACTCGATGCATGCCGAGACCCAGTACTTC. Translating it yields CASSYSMHAETQYF.

Ten or more counts support this clonotype. This chain connects TRBV19 to TRBJ1-5, with D possibly being TRBD1 (6 bases). This CDR3 has 14 residues. The V and J ends lost 6 bases and 6 bases respectively, with 15 bases between them. CDR1 is LNHDA, CDR2 SQIVND, per germline (reference sequence). The CDR3 DNA reads TGTGCCAGTAGCCAAGACAGGTTCGGTCAGCCCCAGCATTTT. It translates to CASSQDRFGQPQHF.

The table lists this clonotype with many counts. The chain is built from TRBV20-1 and TRBJ2-5; D perhaps matches TRBD2 (6 bases). Between the trimmed V and J ends, which lost 0 bases and 1 base, there was a span of 9 bases. Germline CDR1 reads DFQATT; CDR2 reads SNEGSKA (reference sequence). This CDR3 has 14 amino acids. CDR3 sequence: CSARDAGFQETQYF. CDR3 in DNA: TGCAGTGCTAGAGACGCGGGGTTCCAAGAGACCCAGTACTTC.

This clonotype showed up many times. This chain links TRBV24-1 with TRBJ2-7; no firm D call. The germline V and J ends were trimmed by 4 bases and 1 base, with 10 bases remaining between them. This CDR3 spans 14 amino acids. Germline lookup yields CDR1 KGHDR and CDR2 SFDVKD. This CDR3 is CATSESGRSYEQYF. The CDR3 DNA sequence: TGTGCCACCAGTGAGTCCGGGCGGTCCTACGAGCAGTACTTC.

At least ten counts were recorded for this clonotype. The chain links TRBV6-1 to TRBJ1-1, with D maybe TRBD1 (5 bases). Germline V gives CDR1 MNHNS, CDR2 SASEGT. The CDR3 has 14 amino acids. Trimming removed 3 bases at V and 8 bases at J, with 16 bases between. CDR3 bases: TGTGCCAGCAGTGACCGTCCCGGGTGGGGGGAAGCTTTCTTT. Translated: CASSDRPGWGEAFF.

This clonotype was counted ten times or more. J is TRBJ2-5 and V is TRBV20-1; no firm D call. The CDR3 has 13 residues. V lost 3 bases and J 1 base, leaving 9 bases between the germline ends. The germline V gene encodes CDR1 DFQATT and CDR2 SNEGSKA (reference sequence). This CDR3 reads CSASRQIQETQYF. The DNA for the CDR3 is TGCAGTGCTAGCCGTCAGATCCAAGAGACCCAGTACTTC.

V is TRBV18 and J is TRBJ2-5; possibly TRBD2 for D (6 bases). Germline lookup yields CDR1 KGHSH and CDR2 LQKENI. CDR3 length: 14 amino acids. Trimming shortened V by 2 bases and J by 5 bases, and 12 bases separated the two germline ends. CDR3 DNA: TGTGCCAGCTCACCAAAAGGAGGAGGGGAGACCCAGTACTTC. Its translation: CASSPKGGGETQYF. Combining the CDR3 with reference TRBV18 and TRBJ2-5 gives the whole variable domain NAGVMQNPRHLVRRRGQEARLRCSPMKGHSHVYWYRQLPEEGLKFMVYLQKENIIDESGMPKERFSAEFPKEGPSILRIQQVVRGDSAAYFCASSPKGGGETQYFGPGTRLLVL.

This chain joins TRBV15 and TRBJ1-1; 10 nucleotides agree with TRBD1. J gave up 0 bases and V 5 bases, and 9 bases lay outside the gene matches. Germline values: CDR1 LNHNV, CDR2 YYDKDF (reference sequence). This CDR3 contains 17 residues. The CDR3 sequence is CATSPRTGGKMNTEAFF. The CDR3 bases are TGTGCCACCAGCCCTCGGACAGGGGGAAAAATGAACACTGAAGCTTTCTTT.